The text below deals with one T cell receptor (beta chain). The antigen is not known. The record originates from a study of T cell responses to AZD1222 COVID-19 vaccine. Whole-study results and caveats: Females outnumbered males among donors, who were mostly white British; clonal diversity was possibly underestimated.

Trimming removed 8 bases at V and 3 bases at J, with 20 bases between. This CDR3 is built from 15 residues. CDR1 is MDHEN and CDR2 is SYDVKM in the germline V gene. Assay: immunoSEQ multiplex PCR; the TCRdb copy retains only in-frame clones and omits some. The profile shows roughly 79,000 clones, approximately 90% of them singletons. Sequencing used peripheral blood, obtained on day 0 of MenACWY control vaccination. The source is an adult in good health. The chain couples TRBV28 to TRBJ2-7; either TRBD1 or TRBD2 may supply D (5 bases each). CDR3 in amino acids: CASSPFTGGIYEQYF. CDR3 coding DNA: TGTGCCAGCTCCCCCTTCACAGGAGGTATCTACGAGCAGTACTTC. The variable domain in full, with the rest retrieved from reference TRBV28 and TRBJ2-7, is DVKVTQSSRYLVKRTGEKVFLECVQDMDHENMFWYRQDPGLGLRLIYFSYDVKMKEKGDIPEGYSVSREKKERFSLILESASTNQTSMYLCASSPFTGGIYEQYFGPGTRLTVT.